Listed below are T cell receptor beta chains from one sample, sequenced in a study of T cells in Graves' hyperthyroidism and ophthalmopathy. Each CDR3 protein gets one entry after TCRdb re-called the multiplex PCR reads with MiXCR. This table has some 350,000 distinct CDR3 sequences, 12% to 15% appearing once. What was sequenced was blood. The source is a woman aged 55-75 years with Graves' ophthalmopathy. CDR3s include the opening cysteine and the closing phenylalanine or tryptophan. The D gene is left open where the match is weak. Only some rows state a clone size, as once, few, many or a class for expanded clones.

-	TRBV7-9	TRBJ2-3	many	CASSRDSHTDTQYF	TGTGCCAGCAGCCGAGACAGCCACACAGATACGCAGTATTTT
-	TRBV7-8	TRBJ1-1	many	CASSGPGERTEAFF	TGTGCCAGCAGCGGCCCGGGGGAGAGGACTGAAGCTTTCTTT
-	TRBV27	TRBJ1-5	many	CASSPGGLRSNQPQHF	TGTGCCAGCAGCCCCGGGGGCCTACGCAGCAATCAGCCCCAGCATTTT
-	TRBV30	TRBJ2-1	many	CAWRPIYNEQFF	TGTGCCTGGAGGCCCATCTACAATGAGCAGTTCTTC
-	TRBV30	TRBJ2-1	many	CAWSTDQSYNEQFF	TGTGCCTGGAGTACCGATCAGTCCTACAATGAGCAGTTCTTC
TRBD2	TRBV5-1	TRBJ2-5	-	CASSLGGLAGDQETQYF	TGCGCCAGCAGCTTGGGGGGACTAGCGGGAGACCAAGAGACCCAGTACTTC
TRBD2	TRBV12-3/TRBV12-4	TRBJ2-2	few	CASSLRLAGSAGELFF	TGTGCCAGCAGTTTGAGACTAGCGGGATCGGCCGGGGAGCTGTTTTTT
-	TRBV12-3/TRBV12-4	TRBJ2-7	many	CASSSIPGGHEQYF	TGTGCCAGCAGTTCAATCCCTGGAGGCCACGAGCAGTACTTC
-	TRBV4-1	TRBJ2-2	few	CASSQGLATGELFF	TGCGCCAGCAGCCAAGGACTCGCCACCGGGGAGCTGTTTTTT
TRBD2	TRBV28	TRBJ2-7	-	CASITGLGFHEQYF	TGTGCCAGCATTACGGGACTAGGTTTCCACGAGCAGTACTTC
-	TRBV6-1	TRBJ2-5	few	CASSSQGGGETQYF	TGTGCCAGCAGTTCCCAGGGGGGCGGGGAGACCCAGTACTTC
TRBD2	TRBV10-3	TRBJ2-7	-	CAVGPGLANYEQYF	TGTGCCGTCGGACCGGGACTAGCCAACTACGAGCAGTACTTC
TRBD2	TRBV20-1	TRBJ2-1	many	CSAGTRAGGPGEQFF	TGCAGTGCTGGGACGCGAGCGGGAGGCCCCGGGGAGCAGTTCTTC
-	TRBV5-6	TRBJ2-1	few	CASSLWLGGRNEQFF	TGTGCCAGCAGCTTGTGGTTGGGTGGGCGGAATGAGCAGTTCTTC
-	TRBV7-2	TRBJ2-3	many	CASSPAGTQYF	TGTGCCAGCAGCCCCGCGGGTACGCAGTATTTT
TRBD2	TRBV12-3/TRBV12-4	TRBJ2-7	many	CASSFGLAGETIPYEQYF	TGTGCCAGCAGTTTCGGCCTAGCGGGAGAAACGATACCATACGAGCAGTACTTC
-	TRBV29-1	TRBJ1-3	-	CSVEKGTGGDTIYF	TGCAGCGTTGAAAAGGGGACTGGCGGGGACACCATATATTTT
TRBD1	TRBV29-1	TRBJ2-1	-	CSVWTGGVGEQFF	TGCAGCGTGTGGACAGGGGGCGTGGGGGAGCAGTTCTTC
-	TRBV4-2	TRBJ1-1	few	CASSPPPKANTEAFF	TGTGCCAGCAGCCCCCCACCCAAAGCGAACACTGAAGCTTTCTTT
-	TRBV7-3	TRBJ2-7	many	CASSLTGAGESEQYF	TGTGCCAGCAGCTTAACAGGGGCAGGGGAGTCCGAGCAGTACTTC
-	TRBV28	TRBJ2-5	many	CASSVLTETQYF	TGTGCCAGCAGCGTCCTAACGGAGACCCAGTACTTC
-	TRBV27	TRBJ1-5	few	CAIGRALGQPQHF	TGTGCCATCGGGAGGGCTTTGGGTCAGCCCCAGCATTTT
TRBD2	TRBV24-1	TRBJ2-1	many	CATSETSGSYNEQFF	TGTGCCACCAGCGAGACTAGCGGGTCCTACAATGAGCAGTTCTTC
-	TRBV5-1	TRBJ1-1	many	CASSPLGTEAFF	TGCGCCAGCAGCCCCCTTGGCACTGAAGCTTTCTTT
-	TRBV24-1	TRBJ2-1	-	CATSALPYEQFF	TGTGCCACCAGTGCCCTCCCTTATGAGCAGTTCTTC
-	TRBV10-3	TRBJ1-1	-	CAISPGEETEAFF	TGTGCCATCAGCCCGGGGGAGGAGACTGAAGCTTTCTTT
TRBD1	TRBV12-3/TRBV12-4	TRBJ1-5	many	CASSLGRGTGNQPQHF	TGTGCCAGCAGTTTAGGTCGTGGGACAGGGAATCAGCCCCAGCATTTT
-	TRBV19	TRBJ2-3	-	CASSITRVALTDTQYF	TGTGCCAGTAGTATTACGAGGGTGGCCCTCACAGATACGCAGTATTTT
-	TRBV27	TRBJ1-1	few	CASSLIGWGTEAFF	TGTGCCAGCAGTTTAATAGGGTGGGGCACTGAAGCTTTCTTT
-	TRBV29-1	TRBJ2-2	-	CSVVVGQAASTGELFF	TGCAGCGTTGTGGTAGGGCAGGCCGCGAGCACCGGGGAGCTGTTTTTT
-	TRBV30	TRBJ2-5	many	CAWKGDLGETQYF	TGTGCCTGGAAAGGTGACCTAGGCGAGACCCAGTACTTC
-	TRBV9	TRBJ1-3	-	CASSVWEDSGNTIYF	TGTGCCAGCAGCGTATGGGAGGACTCTGGAAACACCATATATTTT
TRBD2	TRBV20-1	TRBJ2-1	many	CSVAGGRGYNEQFF	TGCAGTGTCGCGGGCGGGAGAGGCTACAATGAGCAGTTCTTC
TRBD1	TRBV19	TRBJ1-5	many	CASSTPGQGTQPQHF	TGTGCCAGTAGTACGCCGGGACAGGGTACTCAGCCCCAGCATTTT
-	TRBV20-1	TRBJ2-1	many	CSAPTKRATNEQFF	TGCAGTGCACCGACTAAGCGGGCAACCAATGAGCAGTTCTTC
-	TRBV28	TRBJ2-4	many	CASSLGGASKNIQYF	TGTGCCAGCAGTTTAGGGGGGGCGAGCAAAAACATTCAGTACTTC
TRBD2	TRBV5-1	TRBJ2-3	many	CASSLEGGSGDTQYF	TGCGCCAGCAGCTTGGAGGGCGGGAGTGGAGATACGCAGTATTTT
-	TRBV5-1	TRBJ2-2	many	CASSLELSTGELFF	TGCGCCAGCAGCTTGGAACTGAGCACCGGGGAGCTGTTTTTT
-	TRBV29-1	TRBJ2-5	many	CSVEVVNQETQYF	TGCAGCGTTGAAGTAGTAAACCAAGAGACCCAGTACTTC
TRBD1	TRBV29-1	TRBJ2-1	many	CSVETGGYNEQFF	TGCAGCGTTGAGACAGGGGGCTACAATGAGCAGTTCTTC
-	TRBV3-1	TRBJ1-6	many	CASSQNSGSSPLHF	TGTGCCAGCAGCCAAAACTCAGGCTCTTCACCCCTCCACTTT